The next 21 T cell receptor beta chains were all read from a single sample in a study of T cell responses to AZD1222 COVID-19 vaccine. Generated by immunoSEQ multiplex PCR, the TCRdb table keeps only in-frame clones and is missing some. The table lists 120,000 or so clones, about 89% of them singletons. Sequenced here: peripheral blood, sampled on day 0 of AZD1222 vaccination. All receptors derive from an adult in good health.

This chain joins TRBV30 and TRBJ1-1; D is possibly TRBD1 (5 bases). The CDR3 length is 13 residues. The germline V gene encodes CDR1 GTSNPN and CDR2 SVGIG (reference sequence). Deletions cut 2 bases from V and 3 bases from J, with 10 bases between. Here the CDR3 reads CAWSRRGDTEAFF. The CDR3 DNA sequence: TGTGCCTGGAGTCGCCGGGGGGACACTGAAGCTTTCTTT.

The V and J genes are TRBV19 and TRBJ2-1; 7 bases are a match to TRBD2. The V and J ends lost 1 base and 4 bases, in that order; junction bases with no gene match: 7. The CDR3 covers 16 residues. The germline gives CDR1 LNHDA, CDR2 SQIVND (reference sequence). CDR3: CASSIAPSGAYNEQFF. In DNA, the CDR3 is TGTGCCAGTAGTATAGCCCCTAGCGGAGCATACAATGAGCAGTTCTTC. Based on the CDR3 plus reference TRBV19 and TRBJ2-1, the full variable domain is DGGITQSPKYLFRKEGQNVTLSCEQNLNHDAMYWYRQDPGQGLRLIYYSQIVNDFQKGDIAEGYSVSREKKESFPLTVTSAQKNPTAFYLCASSIAPSGAYNEQFFGPGTRLTVL.

The gene calls are TRBV18 and TRBJ2-1; D is unresolved. CDR1 and CDR2 from the germline V gene are KGHSH and LQKENI. The CDR3 is 13 residues long. Deletions cut 2 bases from V and 5 bases from J, with 7 bases between. The CDR3 protein is CASSPKSDNEQFF. The CDR3 DNA sequence: TGTGCCAGCTCACCAAAGAGTGACAATGAGCAGTTCTTC.

The V call is TRBV4-1, the J call TRBJ2-2, with D tentatively TRBD2 (5 bases). The CDR3 spans 18 residues. CDR1 and CDR2 from the germline V gene are MGHRA and YSYEKL. V was trimmed by 2 bases and J by 3 bases, leaving 19 bases between them. The CDR3 bases are TGCGCCAGCAGCCAACTACGTCTGAGGGAGAGGTACACCGGGGAGCTGTTTTTT. Its protein product is CASSQLRLRERYTGELFF.

V and J are TRBV5-4 and TRBJ2-1; D gene unclear. The CDR3 has 14 residues. CDR1 SGHNT and CDR2 YYREEE come from the germline V gene (reference sequence). The V and J ends lost 4 bases and 0 bases respectively, with 8 bases between them. The CDR3 loop reads CASSQAGSYNEQFF. DNA of the CDR3: TGTGCCAGCAGCCAGGCTGGCTCCTACAATGAGCAGTTCTTC.

V is TRBV19 and J is TRBJ1-5, with D possibly TRBD1 on 5 matching bases. Per germline, CDR1 LNHDA and CDR2 SQIVND (reference sequence). The V end lost 6 bases, the J end lost 4 bases, and 19 bases lay between the germline ends. This CDR3 has 16 residues. The chain's CDR3 is CASREPLGVWNQPQHF. The CDR3, as DNA: TGTGCCAGTAGGGAACCCTTGGGGGTCTGGAATCAGCCCCAGCATTTT.

This chain connects TRBV2 to TRBJ1-5, with D possibly matching TRBD1 (5 bases). The ends were cut back, 3 bases at V and 2 bases at J, with 11 bases in the middle. CDR3 length: 15 residues. The germline V gene encodes CDR1 SNHLY and CDR2 FYNNEI. CDR3 amino acids: CASSDRVKGNQPQHF. CDR3 coding DNA: TGTGCCAGCAGTGACAGGGTTAAGGGCAATCAGCCCCAGCATTTT. Full variable domain (remainder filled in from reference TRBV2 and TRBJ1-5): EPEVTQTPSHQVTQMGQEVILRCVPISNHLYFYWYRQILGQKVEFLVSFYNNEISEKSEIFDDQFSVERPDGSNFTLKIRSTKLEDSAMYFCASSDRVKGNQPQHFGDGTRLSIL.

The rearrangement uses TRBV4-1 and TRBJ2-3; TRBD1 matches 7 bases. Unmatched junction bases numbered 9, after V lost 2 bases and J lost 4 bases. The CDR3 has 16 amino acids. Germline-derived CDR1 and CDR2 are MGHRA and YSYEKL. CDR3 in amino acids: CASSQPRRGRADTQYF. The DNA for the CDR3 is TGCGCCAGCAGCCAACCACGAAGGGGGCGGGCAGATACGCAGTATTTT.

The rearrangement uses TRBV28 and TRBJ2-3; possibly TRBD2 for D (5 bases). The CDR3 loop spans 16 amino acids. The V end was cut by 8 bases, the J end by 2 bases, with 20 bases between. Germline V CDR1 and CDR2: MDHEN, SYDVKM. The CDR3 region is CASRGRLVTATDTQYF. CDR3 coding DNA: TGTGCCAGCCGGGGAAGACTCGTTACTGCCACAGATACGCAGTATTTT.

The genes are TRBV7-2 and TRBJ2-7, with TRBD2 identical over 14 bases. Germline V gene sequence: CDR1 SGHTA, CDR2 FQGNSA. This CDR3 is 16 amino acids long. The V segment lost 5 bases and the J segment 5 bases; nucleotides outside the gene matches: 8. The CDR3 DNA sequence: TGTGCCAGCAGCCTCGGGACTAGCGGGAGTAGGAACGAGCAGTACTTC. Amino acids: CASSLGTSGSRNEQYF.

This chain connects TRBV19 to TRBJ2-7; 8 bases are shared with TRBD1. With V trimmed by 4 bases and J by 5 bases, 7 bases remained unmatched. Germline CDR1 is LNHDA and CDR2 is SQIVND (reference sequence). The CDR3 extends over 14 amino acids. The CDR3 loop reads CASSTAGGFHEQYF. DNA for the CDR3: TGTGCCAGTAGTACCGCAGGGGGCTTCCACGAGCAGTACTTC.

J is TRBJ1-6 and V is TRBV6-5; TRBD1 is a possible D gene (6 bases). In germline, CDR1 is MNHEY, CDR2 SVGAGI. The germline V and J ends were trimmed by 2 bases and 7 bases, with 12 bases remaining between them. This CDR3 region has 15 residues. The CDR3 DNA follows: TGTGCCAGCAGTTACGGGGGGGCTGGGAATTCACCCCTCCACTTT. Its protein product is CASSYGGAGNSPLHF.

This rearrangement joins TRBV12-5 to TRBJ2-1; 9 positions match TRBD2. The CDR3 is 18 residues long. Germline CDR1 LGHNT, CDR2 FRNRAP. With V trimmed by 1 base and J by 8 bases, 15 bases remained unmatched. The CDR3 reads CASGLAYGREGQSDEQFF. The CDR3 DNA follows: TGTGCTAGTGGTTTGGCGTACGGGCGGGAGGGCCAGTCAGATGAGCAGTTCTTC.

This chain links TRBV6-5 with TRBJ1-4; 9 bases are shared with TRBD1. V shed 8 bases and J 5 bases; nucleotides not matched to a gene: 6. This CDR3 spans 14 amino acids. The V gene's germline CDR1 is MNHEY and CDR2 SVGAGI. The CDR3 nucleotides are TGTGCCAGCTCATTTGGACAGGGGAATGAAAAACTGTTTTTT. Its translation is CASSFGQGNEKLFF.

The V gene is TRBV19, the J gene TRBJ1-1; D ambiguous. The length of the CDR3 is 12 residues. The ends were cut back, 9 bases at V and 1 base at J, with 9 bases in the middle. Germline lookup yields CDR1 LNHDA and CDR2 SQIVND (reference sequence). CDR3 residues: CASGRGNTEAFF. The CDR3 DNA reads as TGTGCCAGCGGCCGGGGGAACACTGAAGCTTTCTTT. Together with reference TRBV19 and TRBJ1-1, the CDR3 gives the full variable domain: DGGITQSPKYLFRKEGQNVTLSCEQNLNHDAMYWYRQDPGQGLRLIYYSQIVNDFQKGDIAEGYSVSREKKESFPLTVTSAQKNPTAFYLCASGRGNTEAFFGQGTRLTVV.

On this clone itself: The same CDR3 is also encoded by other DNA sequences in this sample. This chain links TRBV29-1 with TRBJ1-5; unclear D gene. Germline V CDR1 and CDR2: SQVTM, ANQGSEA. Trimming pared 4 bases from V and 2 bases from J, leaving 6 bases between. The CDR3 contains 12 residues. The CDR3 loop is CSVGQGNQPQHF. CDR3 DNA sequence: TGCAGCGTTGGGCAGGGCAATCAGCCCCAGCATTTT. The whole variable domain, remainder taken from reference TRBV29-1 and TRBJ1-5, is SAVISQKPSRDICQRGTSLTIQCQVDSQVTMMFWYRQQPGQSLTLIATANQGSEATYESGFVIDKFPISRPNLTFSTLTVSNMSPEDSSIYLCSVGQGNQPQHFGDGTRLSIL.

The rearrangement uses TRBV6-1 and TRBJ2-2; D is possibly TRBD1 or TRBD2 (6 bases each). CDR1 is MNHNS and CDR2 is SASEGT in the germline V gene. V was pared by 2 bases and J by 2 bases, with 15 bases between. The length of the CDR3 is 17 residues. Here the CDR3 reads CASSESWGAANTGELFF. CDR3 sequence (DNA): TGTGCCAGCAGTGAATCGTGGGGGGCAGCCAACACCGGGGAGCTGTTTTTT.

CDR3 residues: CASSMGDSSYNEQFF. CDR3 DNA: TGTGCCAGTAGTATGGGGGACAGTAGCTACAATGAGCAGTTCTTC. The chain is built from TRBV19 and TRBJ2-1, with TRBD1 matching over 7 bases. The germline CDR1 and CDR2 sequences are LNHDA and SQIVND (reference sequence). Unmatched junction bases numbered 5, after V lost 3 bases and J lost 3 bases. The CDR3 has 15 amino acids.

The rearrangement links TRBV29-1 to TRBJ1-3; D gene ambiguous. This CDR3 contains 14 residues. Germline V gene lookup returns CDR1 SQVTM and CDR2 ANQGSEA. Trimming took 3 bases from V and 4 from J, leaving 13 bases between them. The CDR3 here is CSVEAGQQGNTIYF. The CDR3 DNA sequence: TGCAGCGTTGAGGCAGGCCAACAGGGAAACACCATATATTTT.

The V call is TRBV2, the J call TRBJ2-3, with no clear D. The CDR3 totals 12 residues. The germline V gene encodes CDR1 SNHLY and CDR2 FYNNEI. The germline V and J ends were trimmed by 9 bases and 1 base, with 8 bases remaining between them. The CDR3 coding sequence is TGTGCCAGTGACTCGGGCACAGATACGCAGTATTTT. Translated: CASDSGTDTQYF.

The rearrangement joins TRBV6-5 to TRBJ1-1; the D is unclear. Germline V gene sequence: CDR1 MNHEY, CDR2 SVGAGI. V lost 2 bases, J lost 11 bases, and 15 bases lay in between. The CDR3 spans 13 residues. The CDR3 DNA reads as TGTGCCAGCAGTTACGGTAATCCCTTATCTGCTTTCTTT. This sequence encodes CASSYGNPLSAFF.